This entry is about one T cell receptor (beta chain). The antigen is not known. The authors made each sample's cDNA in eight separate reactions. TCRdb reprocessed the 5' RACE reads and keeps a single row for each CDR3 protein, giving no DNA. The listing contains a few hundred thousand distinct CDR3 sequences. From germline, CDR1 is SGHRS and CDR2 YFSETQ. CDR3 size: 14 residues. The data were obtained in a study of monozygotic twins with inflammatory bowel disease. Study results and limitations: IBD patients, compared with healthy twins, shared fewer clonotypes with others (especially with disease activity).

The rearrangement uses TRBV5-1 and TRBJ1-1; TCRdb indicates TRBD1, and absent DNA this call remains unverified. The source is a human donor with ulcerative colitis or Crohn's disease, or a healthy co-twin of an affected twin (not recorded which). Specimen: blood. Here the CDR3 reads CASAWKGAGTEAFF.